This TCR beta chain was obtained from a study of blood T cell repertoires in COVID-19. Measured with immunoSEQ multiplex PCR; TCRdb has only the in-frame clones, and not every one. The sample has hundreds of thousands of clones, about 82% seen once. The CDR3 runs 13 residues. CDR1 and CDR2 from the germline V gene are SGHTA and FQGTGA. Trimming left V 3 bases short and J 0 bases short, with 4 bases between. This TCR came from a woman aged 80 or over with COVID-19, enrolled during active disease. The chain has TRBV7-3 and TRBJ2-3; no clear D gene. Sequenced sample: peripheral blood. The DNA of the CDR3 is TGTGCCAGCAGCTTCGGGAGCACAGATACGCAGTATTTT. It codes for CASSFGSTDTQYF.